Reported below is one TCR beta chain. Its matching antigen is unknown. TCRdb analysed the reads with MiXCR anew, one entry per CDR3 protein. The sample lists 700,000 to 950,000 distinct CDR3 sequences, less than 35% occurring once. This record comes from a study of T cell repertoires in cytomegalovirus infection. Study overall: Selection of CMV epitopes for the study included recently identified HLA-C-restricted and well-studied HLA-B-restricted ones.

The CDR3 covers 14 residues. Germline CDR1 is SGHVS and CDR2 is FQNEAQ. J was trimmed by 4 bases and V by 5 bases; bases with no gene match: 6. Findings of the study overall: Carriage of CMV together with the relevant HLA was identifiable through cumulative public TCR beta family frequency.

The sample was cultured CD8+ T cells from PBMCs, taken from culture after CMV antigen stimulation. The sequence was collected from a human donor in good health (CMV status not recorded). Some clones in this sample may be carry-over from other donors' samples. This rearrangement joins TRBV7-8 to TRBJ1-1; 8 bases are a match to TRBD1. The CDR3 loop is CASSPRTGTTEAFF. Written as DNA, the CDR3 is TGTGCCAGCAGCCCGAGGACAGGGACCACTGAAGCTTTCTTT.